This TCR beta chain was sequenced during a study of ipilimumab plus nivolumab after autologous stem cell transplantation. Study summary: Patients received a median of roughly five ipilimumab and 8 or 9 nivolumab doses. Study conclusions and caveats: Authors suggest TCR repertoire, Treg phenotype and gut microbiota support further study.

This CDR3 spans 17 amino acids. Per the germline V gene, CDR1 is SGHVS and CDR2 is FQNEAQ. V was trimmed by 1 base and J by 9 bases, leaving 22 bases between them. Produced via immunoSEQ multiplex PCR; TCRdb's table is partial and in-frame only. This sample has about 18,000 clones; just under 80% occur once, and the top ten carry 10%. Comments on this clone: Its matching antigen is unknown.

This TCR derives from a male donor with diffuse large B-cell lymphoma. The sample here was PBMCs, taken in a trial of ipilimumab plus nivolumab as post-transplant consolidation. The chain combines TRBV7-8 with TRBJ2-1; D is uncertain. The CDR3 sequence: CASSLEESHPLMFEQFF. In DNA form, the CDR3 reads TGTGCCAGCAGCTTAGAGGAAAGCCATCCGCTCATGTTTGAGCAGTTCTTC.